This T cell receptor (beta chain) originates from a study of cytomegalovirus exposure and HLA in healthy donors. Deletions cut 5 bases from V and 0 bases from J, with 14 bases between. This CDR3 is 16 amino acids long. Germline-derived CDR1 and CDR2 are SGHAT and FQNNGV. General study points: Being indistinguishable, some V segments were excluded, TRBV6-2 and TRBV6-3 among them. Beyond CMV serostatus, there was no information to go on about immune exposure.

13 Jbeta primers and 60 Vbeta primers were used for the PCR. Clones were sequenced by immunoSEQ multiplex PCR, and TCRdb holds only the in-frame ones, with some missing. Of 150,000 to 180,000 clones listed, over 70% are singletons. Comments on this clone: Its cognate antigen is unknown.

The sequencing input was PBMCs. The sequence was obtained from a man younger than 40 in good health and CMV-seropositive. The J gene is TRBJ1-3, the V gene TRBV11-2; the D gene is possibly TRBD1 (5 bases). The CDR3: CASSPRQRVSGNTIYF. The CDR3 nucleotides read TGTGCCAGCAGCCCTAGACAGAGAGTCTCTGGAAACACCATATATTTT.